This T cell receptor beta chain was documented in a study of TIL therapy for anti-PD-1-resistant metastatic lung cancer. For the study at large: Patients then received nivolumab; progressors got lymphodepletion, TIL and IL-2.

This was the immunoSEQ v3 assay. Using immunoSEQ multiplex PCR, the repertoire was profiled, and TCRdb retains in-frame clones only, with some absent. The sample shows roughly 60,000 clones, around 86% of them seen only once. Time point in this sample: pre-treatment sample, taken before nivolumab and TIL therapy. The sequenced sample was blood, obtained at baseline. The TCR comes from a person aged 25 to 85 with non-small cell lung cancer.

CDR3 sequence reads: CASSLYPPNTEAFF. In DNA, the CDR3 is TGTGCCAGCAGCTTATATCCTCCGAACACTGAAGCTTTCTTT. The chain links TRBV13 to TRBJ1-1; no clear D. Germline-derived CDR1 and CDR2 are PRHDT and FYEKMQ (reference sequence). The length of the CDR3 is 14 residues. The V end was cut by 2 bases, the J end by 1 base, with 8 bases between. Variable domain in full (rest from reference TRBV13 and TRBJ1-1): AAGVIQSPRHLIKEKRETATLKCYPIPRHDTVYWYQQGPGQDPQFLISFYEKMQSDKGSIPDRFSAQQFSDYHSELNMSSLELGDSALYFCASSLYPPNTEAFFGQGTRLTVV.